The 30 T cell receptor delta chains presented below share a single source sample, sequenced in a study of γδ T cells in repeated Plasmodium falciparum infection. TCRdb processed the multiplex PCR reads again with the CATT caller. The profile covers roughly 90,000 delta-chain clones, with 1.4% appearing a single time and under 10% taken by the ten largest. Vgamma9/Vdelta2+ and Vdelta2-negative gammadelta T cells were flow-sorted from PBMC for bulk sequencing. The sequencing sample was made of gamma-delta T cells from blood. These receptors were taken from a pool of human donors (malaria-infected and uninfected, not separated).

This clone has a count of ten or more. The same CDR3 is also encoded by other DNA sequences in this sample. The CDR3 loop reads CAFKTAIPCPTDKLIF. CDR3 DNA: TGTGCCTTTAAAACGGCTATCCCTTGTCCGACCGATAAACTCATCTTT. The chain combines TRDV3 with TRDJ1; D remains unclear. V lost 1 base and J lost 2, with 20 bases in between. The CDR3 runs to 16 residues. Germline V gene sequence: CDR1 TVYSNPD, CDR2 GDNSRS (reference sequence).

This clone was seen at least ten times. One base separates it from a far larger clone, so it is likely a read error. The V and J genes are TRDV2 and TRDJ1; 11 nucleotides match TRDD3. The CDR3 consists of 19 residues. CDR1 and CDR2 (germline): GEAIGNYY, EKD. The CDR3 DNA reads as TGTGCCTGTGGCACCGTAGGTGGGGGATACGTGGGGTACACCGATAAACTCATCTTT. Translation gives CACGTVGGGYVGYTDKLIF.

This clone was counted many times. CDR3 in amino acids: CACDGLLGDTSDKLIF. In DNA, the CDR3 is TGTGCCTGTGACGGGTTACTGGGGGATACATCCGATAAACTCATCTTT. The chain carries TRDV2 and TRDJ1; 12 positions match TRDD3. Germline CDR1 is GEAIGNYY and CDR2 is EKD. J was trimmed by 3 bases and V by 3 bases; bases with no gene match: 7. The CDR3 length is 16 residues.

As to this clone: The protein TCRdb lists belongs to a much larger clone and differs from this DNA's translation at residue 16, which points to a read error; the protein shown is made from the DNA. V usage is TRDV2 and J usage is TRDJ1; no reliable D call. CDR3 length: 21 amino acids. V was trimmed by 0 bases and J by 4 bases, leaving 32 bases between them. The germline V gene has CDR1 GEAIGNYY and CDR2 EKD. The CDR3 region has the DNA TGTGCCTGTGACACCGTTCAAGGGGCTAAAAATTTCCAGGGCGAGAGCGATAAACTCATCTTT. Its protein product is CACDTVQGAKNFQGESDKLIF.

This clone was recorded a few times. Only one base separates this from a far larger clonotype, so it likely reflects a read error. The sample contains more than one DNA sequence encoding this CDR3. The CDR3: CACDSPTGMGERSSWDTRQMFF. The CDR3 bases are TGTGCCTGTGATTCACCCACCGGAATGGGGGAACGTAGCTCCTGGGACACCCGACAGATGTTCTTC. The V gene reported is TRDV2; the J gene is uncalled; the DNA was not compared with TRDD3, the D call given in the table. This CDR3 is built from 22 residues. Looked up from germline, CDR1 is GEAIGNYY and CDR2 is EKD.

This clone was seen ten or more times. This sequence joins TRDV1 and TRDJ1; D perhaps matches TRDD3 (8 bases). The J gene was not available in TCRdb and was assigned here by matching the DNA to germline segments. Trimming removed 5 bases from V and 3 bases from J, with 25 bases in between. The CDR3 runs to 18 residues. Germline CDR1 reads TSWWSYY; CDR2 reads QGS. DNA for the CDR3: TGTGCTCTTGGGAAGCCCCTTCCTGTGTTTGGGGGATCCGATAAACTCATCTTT. Translated, it gives CALGKPLPVFGGSDKLIF.

This clone was counted between two and nine times. Translating this DNA gives a protein that differs at residue 16 from the TCRdb one, which belongs to a much larger clone; a read error is likely, and the protein shown is this translation. With the J gene uncalled, the V gene is TRDV1; TRDD3, the table's D call, was not compared with the DNA. The CDR3 extends over 18 amino acids. Germline V lookup: CDR1 TSWWSYY, CDR2 QGS. The CDR3 coding sequence is TGTGCTCTTGGGGAACTTTCAGTCATGGGGGATACAACCGATAAACACATCTTT. This codes for CALGELSVMGDTTDKHIF.

Details on this clone: TCRdb pairs this DNA with a much larger clone's protein that differs at residue 6, likely a read error; the protein shown was translated from the DNA. This chain joins TRDV2 and TRDJ2, with D possibly TRDD3 on 5 matching bases. TCRdb leaves out the J gene; it was filled in here by matching the DNA to germline. The CDR3 sequence is 15 residues long. Germline CDR1 GEAIGNYY, CDR2 EKD. Trimming shortened V by 0 bases and J by 3 bases, and 10 bases separated the two germline ends. This CDR3 reads CACDTAGSMTAQLFF. DNA of the CDR3: TGTGCCTGTGACACCGCGGGATCTATGACAGCACAACTCTTCTTT.

Turning to this clone: This DNA translates differently at residue 7 from the TCRdb protein, which is that of a much larger clone; a read error is likely, and the protein shown is the DNA's own translation. This chain connects TRDV1 to TRDJ1; 11 nucleotides agree with TRDD3. The J gene, left out of TCRdb, was set here by checking the DNA against germline. The length of the CDR3 is 21 residues. V shed 2 bases, J shed 3 bases, and the junction held 20 bases outside the gene matches. Germline V lookup: CDR1 TSWWSYY, CDR2 QGS. The CDR3 DNA reads as TGTGCTCTTGGGGAAAGTACCCTACAAAACATTTGGGGGATACGCGCCGATAAACTCATCTTT. Protein: CALGESTLQNIWGIRADKLIF.

In this sample, this clone turned up a few times. This DNA's translation and the protein TCRdb lists, from a much larger clone, do not match at residue 17, likely due to a read error; the protein shown is translated from the DNA. The chain couples TRDV2 to TRDJ3, with 13 nucleotides matching TRDD3. As TCRdb names no J gene, one was assigned here on the basis of a DNA match to germline. The CDR3 runs 22 residues. In germline, CDR1 is GEAIGNYY, CDR2 EKD. The DNA of the CDR3 is TGTGCCTGTGACATAAAGTACTGGGGGATACGACTCCGGTCCTGGGACGCCCGACAGATGTTTTTC. Translation: CACDIKYWGIRLRSWDARQMFF.

This clone was counted only a few times. Translating this DNA gives a protein that differs at residue 14 from the TCRdb one, which belongs to a much larger clone; a read error is likely, and the protein shown is this translation. The chain is built from TRDV2 and TRDJ1, with 10 bases lining up with TRDD3. The length of the CDR3 is 18 residues. Germline assignment: CDR1 GEAIGNYY and CDR2 EKD. Written as DNA, the CDR3 is TGTGCCTGTGACCCCCTTACTGGGGGATCCCCCGACACCAATAAACTCATCTTT. Protein: CACDPLTGGSPDTNKLIF.

This clone was seen more than once but under ten times. A far more abundant clone sits one base away, making this likely a read error. This sample also contains other DNA sequences that code for the same CDR3. No call exists for the J gene, whereas the V gene is TRDV1; the table's D call TRDD3 went unverified against the DNA. Germline-derived CDR1 and CDR2 are TSWWSYY and QGS. The CDR3 has 22 residues. The CDR3 sequence: CALGEFQLPTFYWGTTNDKLIF. The CDR3 DNA sequence: TGTGCTCTTGGGGAATTTCAACTCCCGACATTTTACTGGGGGACCACGAACGATAAGCTCATCTTT.

V is TRDV2 and J is TRDJ1, with 12 bases that match TRDD3. TCRdb offers no J gene call, so here the DNA was matched to germline to obtain one. The V gene end was trimmed by 3 bases and the J gene end by 0 bases; junction bases not matched to a gene: 10. This CDR3 is 18 amino acids long. CDR1 is GEAIGNYY, CDR2 EKD, per germline. CDR3 nucleotide sequence: TGTGCCTGTGACTCTACTGGGGGATACTCAGAGTACACCGATAAACTCATCTTT. Translation gives CACDSTGGYSEYTDKLIF.

This clone turned up a few times. Translating this DNA gives a protein that differs at residue 12 from the TCRdb one, which belongs to a much larger clone; a read error is likely, and the protein shown is this translation. No call exists for the J gene, whereas the V gene is TRDV1. Germline CDR1 is TSWWSYY and CDR2 is QGS. The CDR3 is 13 amino acids. The CDR3 is CALVKRRSGRLTF. The CDR3 coding sequence is TGTGCTCTCGTTAAGCGGAGGTCGGGGCGGCTCACCTTT.

A few counts support this clone. A clone one base away is much larger, so this may be a read error. This sequence joins TRDV2 and TRDJ1; 7 bases map to TRDD3. Trimming removed 6 bases from V and 1 base from J; junction bases left unmatched: 28. This CDR3 is 21 amino acids long. The germline V gene has CDR1 GEAIGNYY and CDR2 EKD. The CDR3: CACYILANPGDPQKFTDKLIF. CDR3 bases: TGTGCCTGTTACATCCTAGCGAACCCGGGGGATCCCCAAAAGTTCACCGATAAACTCATCTTT.

This clone has more than one count but fewer than ten. This DNA's translation and the protein TCRdb lists, from a much larger clone, do not match at residue 4, likely due to a read error; the protein shown is translated from the DNA. V usage is TRDV1 and J usage is TRDJ1; 9 nucleotides match TRDD3. TCRdb offers no J gene call, so here the DNA was matched to germline to obtain one. The CDR3 has 21 amino acids. The V segment lost 7 bases and the J segment 0 bases; nucleotides outside the gene matches: 24. Germline lookup yields CDR1 TSWWSYY and CDR2 QGS. This CDR3 is CALEGLRGDTQKLLYTDKLIF. The CDR3 DNA is TGTGCTCTTGAGGGACTCCGGGGGGATACACAGAAACTCTTGTACACCGATAAACTCATCTTT.

This clone was seen only a few times. TCRdb lists the protein of a much larger clone for this DNA, which differs at residue 14, so this is likely a read error; the protein given here is translated from the DNA itself. The chain recombines TRDV1 with TRDJ1; TRDD3 agrees at 11 bases. TCRdb records no J gene; here it was assigned by comparing the DNA to germline. This CDR3 has 21 residues. Per germline, CDR1 TSWWSYY and CDR2 QGS. The V segment lost 5 bases and the J segment 0 bases; nucleotides outside the gene matches: 20. CDR3 loop: CALGPFRPWGIPALYTDKLIF. The CDR3, as DNA: TGTGCTCTTGGGCCCTTCAGGCCCTGGGGGATACCCGCACTGTACACCGATAAACTCATCTTT.

A remark on this clone: With only one base between it and a far larger clone, this is likely a read error. Other DNA variants within this sample encode the same CDR3. The V call is TRDV1, the J call TRDJ1, with 7 bases fitting TRDD3. TCRdb supplies no J gene; here it was assigned by aligning the nucleotide sequence to germline. The CDR3 sequence is 17 residues long. CDR1 and CDR2 (germline): TSWWSYY, QGS. The CDR3 loop is CALGDPTRYGIPDKLIF. CDR3 nucleotides: TGTGCCCTTGGGGATCCGACCCGCTACGGGATACCCGATAAACTCATCTTT.

In its sample, this clone was seen a few times. Given a far larger clone just one base away, this is likely a sequencing read error. Other DNA sequences in this specimen translate into the identical CDR3. V is TRDV2 and J is TRDJ1, with TRDD3 matching over 7 bases. TCRdb gives no J gene; it was assigned here by matching the DNA to germline. This CDR3 region has 15 residues. In germline, CDR1 is GEAIGNYY, CDR2 EKD. The CDR3 protein is CACDTLGVGDHKLIF. The CDR3 DNA reads TGCGCCTGTGACACCCTTGGTGTGGGGGACCATAAACTCATCTTT.

In this sample, this clone turned up many times. A far more abundant clone sits one base away, making this likely a read error. The same CDR3 arises from other DNA sequences in this sample as well. The chain combines TRDV1 with TRDJ1; D could derive from TRDD2 or TRDD3 (5 bases each). Germline V gives CDR1 TSWWSYY, CDR2 QGS. The CDR3 extends over 25 amino acids. The CDR3 coding sequence is TGTGCCCTTGGGGAACTGTTGACAGCCCTACCCGGTGTACTGGAGGTCACACTGTACACCGATAAACTCATCTTT. As protein: CALGELLTALPGVLEVTLYTDKLIF.

For this clone: TCRdb's listed protein matches a much larger clone and diverges from this DNA's translation at residue 7, likely through a read error; the protein shown comes from the DNA. This chain uses TRDV2 with TRDJ1; 7 nucleotides align to TRDD3. No J gene was available from TCRdb, and it was assigned here by a germline match of the DNA. Germline V gives CDR1 GEAIGNYY, CDR2 EKD. With V trimmed by 3 bases and J by 4 bases, 16 bases remained unmatched. The CDR3 spans 17 residues. In DNA form, the CDR3 reads TGTGCCTGTGACTCGGTACGGGGGATCCCTTCGGGCGATAAACTCATCTTT. This encodes CACDSVRGIPSGDKLIF.

This clone was seen more than once but under ten times. This DNA's translation differs at residue 3 from TCRdb's protein, which comes from a much larger clone; a read error is likely, and the protein shown is translated from the DNA. The J gene is TRDJ1, the V gene TRDV1; TRDD3 is a possible D gene (5 bases). This CDR3 spans 19 amino acids. Germline CDR1 reads TSWWSYY; CDR2 reads QGS. CDR3 sequence reads: CAVGSPKRLLWVNTDKLIF. In nucleotides, the CDR3 is TGTGCTGTTGGGTCCCCTAAGCGACTTCTCTGGGTAAACACCGATAAACTCATCTTT.

In this sample, this clone turned up many times. A much bigger clone sits one base away, suggesting this may be a read error. Other DNA sequences within the sample encode an identical CDR3. V is TRDV1 and J is TRDJ1; D is perhaps TRDD2 (6 bases). The CDR3 is 19 residues long. Germline V gene data show CDR1 as TSWWSYY and CDR2 as QGS. Trimming stripped 4 bases from V and 0 bases from J, with 24 bases between. The DNA for the CDR3 is TGTGCTCTTGGGGGAGCCTACTTCCTGAGGGCGGAATACACCGATAAACTCATCTTT. Protein sequence: CALGGAYFLRAEYTDKLIF.

This clone has only a few counts. Given a far larger clone just one base away, this is likely a sequencing read error. This same CDR3 is encoded by further DNA sequences in the sample. The CDR3, as DNA: TGTGCTCTGGGGGAACGGCGGAGGGGGGCACAACTCTTCTTT. It encodes CALGERRRGAQLFF. This chain joins TRDV1 and TRDJ2; possible D gene TRDD3, 6 bases. The CDR3 has 14 residues. Germline-derived CDR1 and CDR2 are TSWWSYY and QGS.

This clone was picked up many times. Here the CDR3 DNA reads TGTGCCTGTGACTCCCTTACTGGGGGAAACACCGATAAACTCATCTTT. Translating gives CACDSLTGGNTDKLIF. The J gene is TRDJ1, the V gene TRDV2; 9 bases line up with TRDD3. Germline V gene sequence: CDR1 GEAIGNYY, CDR2 EKD. CDR3 length: 16 residues. Unmatched junction bases numbered 7, after V lost 3 bases and J lost 0 bases.

About this clone itself: A read error may account for a junction end that differs from germline. Other DNA sequences within the sample encode an identical CDR3. The chain combines TRDV1 with TRDJ1; 10 nucleotides match TRDD3. No J gene was available from TCRdb, and it was assigned here by a germline match of the DNA. CDR3 length equals 18 residues. CDR1 and CDR2 from the germline V gene are TSWWSYY and QGS. The CDR3 DNA is TGCGCTCTTGGGGGGGTCCTGGGGGATAACGGGGACTACGATAAACTCATCTTT. Amino acid sequence: CALGGVLGDNGDYDKLIF.

In regard to this clone: A read error is likely here: a far larger clone is one base away. The identical CDR3 is also encoded by other nucleotide sequences in the sample. The chain couples TRDV2 to TRDJ1; a weak D match, TRDD3 (5 bases). No J segment appears in TCRdb, so it was assigned here by matching the sequence to germline. CDR3 size: 19 residues. The germline V gene encodes CDR1 GEAIGNYY and CDR2 EKD. The CDR3 region is CACDLVTGRGVLYADKLIF. CDR3 DNA sequence: TGCGCCTGTGACTTAGTCACTGGAAGAGGGGTTTTGTATGCCGATAAACTCATCTTT.

Many counts were recorded for this clone. This chain connects TRDV1 to TRDJ1; TRDD2 agrees at 7 bases. V was clipped by 3 bases and J by 0 bases; unmatched bases: 22. The CDR3 is made up of 21 amino acids. Germline V gives CDR1 TSWWSYY, CDR2 QGS. CDR3 loop: CALGDPRSYVRCWDYTDKLIF. Here the CDR3 DNA reads TGTGCTCTTGGGGACCCCCGTTCCTACGTCAGATGCTGGGACTACACCGATAAACTCATCTTT.

This clone turned up a few times. The protein given by TCRdb reflects a much larger clone and differs at residue 13 from this DNA's translation, likely from a read error; the protein shown is the DNA's translation. The chain couples TRDV1 to TRDJ1, with D possibly matching TRDD3 (5 bases). CDR3 length: 16 residues. The germline V and J ends were trimmed by 0 bases and 9 bases, with 20 bases remaining between them. Germline CDR1 TSWWSYY, CDR2 QGS. DNA for the CDR3: TGTGCTCTTGGGGAACTGCTGATTTCCCAAGCGGGGGAACTCATCTTT. Its translation is CALGELLISQAGELIF.

This clone was observed a few times. This DNA translates differently at residue 11 from the TCRdb protein, which is that of a much larger clone; a read error is likely, and the protein shown is the DNA's own translation. V is TRDV2 and J is TRDJ1; 9 bases align to TRDD3. The J gene, absent from TCRdb, was called here by matching the DNA to germline. The CDR3 runs 18 residues. From germline, CDR1 is GEAIGNYY and CDR2 EKD. V was clipped by 3 bases and J by 2 bases; unmatched bases: 15. The CDR3 here is CACDLNIPWGMATDKLIF. The CDR3 DNA follows: TGTGCCTGTGACCTTAATATCCCCTGGGGGATGGCGACCGATAAACTCATCTTT.